This entry lists 9 T cell receptor beta chains sequenced from one sample in a study of blood T cell repertoires in COVID-19. The protocol was immunoSEQ multiplex PCR, while the TCRdb copy is restricted to in-frame clones and leaves out a portion. The sample has some 360,000 clones, around nine tenths seen once. Specimen: peripheral blood. The origin of the receptors is a woman aged 60 to 75 with COVID-19, enrolled during active disease.

This clone has only a few counts. The chain links TRBV3-1 (or the pseudogene TRBV3-2) to TRBJ1-5; D possibly corresponds to TRBD1 (5 bases). Germline CDR1 LGHDT, CDR2 YNNKEL (reference sequence). The CDR3 runs to 16 residues. The V end lost 0 bases, the J end lost 0 bases, and 9 bases lay between the germline ends. CDR3 region: CASSQDVDISNQPQHF. CDR3 nucleotides: TGTGCCAGCAGCCAAGATGTGGACATTAGCAATCAGCCCCAGCATTTT.

This chain joins TRBV18 and TRBJ2-5; 7 nucleotides line up with TRBD2. Losses at the gene ends were 6 bases for V and 3 bases for J; bases not matched to a gene: 1. This CDR3 has 12 residues. The germline CDR1 and CDR2 sequences are KGHSH and LQKENI. CDR3 sequence (DNA): TGTGCCAGCTCGGCGGGAGAAGAGACCCAGTACTTC. It yields the protein CASSAGEETQYF.

The gene calls are TRBV5-1 and TRBJ1-2, with TRBD1 matching over 11 bases. The trim removed 4 bases at V and 8 bases at J, leaving 7 bases unmatched. CDR1 and CDR2 from the germline V gene are SGHRS and YFSETQ. The CDR3 is 14 residues long. CDR3: CASSPDRGRQGYTF. Here the CDR3 DNA reads TGCGCCAGCAGCCCGGACAGGGGGCGTCAGGGCTACACCTTC.

The rearrangement links TRBV27 to TRBJ2-3, with 9 nucleotides matching TRBD1. Germline V gives CDR1 MNHEY, CDR2 SMNVEV (reference sequence). This CDR3 has 16 amino acids. V lost 4 bases, J lost 2 bases, and 7 bases stayed unmatched. CDR3: CASSSLTGGDTDTQYF. The CDR3 DNA reads as TGTGCCAGCAGTTCGTTGACAGGGGGAGACACAGATACGCAGTATTTT.

The gene calls are TRBV6-6 and TRBJ1-1; D perhaps matches TRBD1 (5 bases). V was cut by 5 bases and J by 1 base, with 8 bases left in between. CDR1 MNHNY and CDR2 SVGAGI come from the germline V gene (reference sequence). The CDR3 spans 13 residues. This CDR3 reads CASSPDKNTEAFF. DNA of the CDR3: TGTGCCAGCAGTCCGGACAAGAACACTGAAGCTTTCTTT.

The V gene is TRBV6-6, the J gene TRBJ2-3; a possible D gene is TRBD2 (7 bases). V was trimmed by 0 bases and J by 6 bases, leaving 16 bases between them. The CDR3 runs to 16 residues. Germline V CDR1 and CDR2: MNHNY, SVGAGI (reference sequence). CDR3 sequence reads: CASSYSMRGGADTQYF. For the CDR3, the DNA is TGTGCCAGCAGTTACTCGATGAGAGGGGGGGCCGATACGCAGTATTTT.

V gene TRBV19 combines with J gene TRBJ2-6, with D perhaps TRBD1 (5 bases). Germline CDR1 is LNHDA and CDR2 is SQIVND (reference sequence). The CDR3 runs 18 residues. V was pared by 1 base and J by 1 base, with 14 bases between. The CDR3 DNA sequence: TGTGCCAGTAGTATAGTCAGGGTTGGGCGGTCTGGGGCCAACGTCCTGACTTTC. It encodes CASSIVRVGRSGANVLTF.

The CDR3 sequence: CASSEVRQGTEAFF. CDR3 sequence (DNA): TGCGCCAGCAGTGAGGTTCGACAGGGTACCGAAGCTTTCTTT. The genes are TRBV10-1 and TRBJ1-1, with TRBD1 matching over 7 bases. CDR1 is WNHNN, CDR2 SYGVQD, per germline (reference sequence). Trimming at V came to 2 bases and at J to 8 bases, leaving 8 bases not matched to a gene. The CDR3 sequence is 14 residues long.

The chain uses TRBV7-2 and TRBJ2-3; no firm D call. In germline, CDR1 is SGHTA, CDR2 FQGNSA. V was clipped by 2 bases and J by 1 base, with 4 bases between them. The CDR3 is 13 residues long. The CDR3 here is CASSLLGTDTQYF. The CDR3, as DNA: TGTGCCAGCAGCTTACTAGGCACAGATACGCAGTATTTT.